Shown below are 27 T cell receptor beta chains from a single sample sequenced in a study of beta chain features in type 1 diabetes. Study observations and caveats: Type 1 diabetes patients showed a moderate but significant shortening of TCRB CDR3s in all four CD4+ subsets.

Their antigens remain unidentified. What was sequenced were expressed TCRB transcripts, since all of the isolated RNA had been reverse transcribed. Profiling relied on immunoSEQ multiplex PCR, and the TCRdb table lists in-frame clones only, not all of them. The sample carries 230,000 or so clones, 16% recorded once. The specimen sequenced was naive CD4+ T cells from blood. The source of these receptors is a man aged 30 to 45 with type 1 diabetes.

CDR3 in amino acids: CASSQHRVGDEQFF. The DNA of the CDR3 is TGCGCCAGCAGCCAACATAGAGTCGGCGATGAGCAGTTCTTC. V is TRBV4-1 and J is TRBJ2-1; D is unclear. Germline V gene data show CDR1 as MGHRA and CDR2 as YSYEKL. V lost 2 bases and J lost 8, with 13 bases in between. CDR3 size: 14 residues.

This clone was found a few times. The chain employs TRBV9 and TRBJ2-1; TRBD2 aligns across 8 bases. This CDR3 region has 14 residues. CDR1 SGDLS and CDR2 YYNGEE come from the germline V gene. The junction had 7 bases not matched to a gene; V was cut back by 4 bases and J by 7 bases. Written as DNA, the CDR3 is TGTGCCAGCAGCACCGGGACTAGTTCAAATGAGCAGTTCTTC. As protein: CASSTGTSSNEQFF.

The chain couples TRBV10-3 to TRBJ1-4, with D possibly matching TRBD1 (5 bases). CDR1 is ENHRY and CDR2 is SYGVKD in the germline V gene. CDR3 length: 13 residues. V gave up 0 bases and J gave up 6 bases, with 5 bases separating them. The CDR3 nucleotides are TGTGCCATCAGTGAGTCAGGGGATGAAAAACTGTTTTTT. Protein product: CAISESGDEKLFF.

Details on this clone: An end of the junction differs from the germline gene, which may be a read error. The chain employs TRBV27 and TRBJ2-5; D possibly corresponds to TRBD2 (6 bases). The CDR3 has 11 amino acids. The germline gives CDR1 MNHEY, CDR2 SMNVEV (reference sequence). CDR3 in DNA: TGTGCCAGCAGTCTCACCGGGACTGGCGACTTC. Translation: CASSLTGTGDF.

This clone has more than one count but fewer than ten. The same CDR3 also results from other DNA sequences found in this sample. V is TRBV5-4 and J is TRBJ2-1; D ambiguous. Trimming took off 3 bases at V and 4 bases at J, with 2 bases between the two ends. The CDR3 loop spans 11 amino acids. Germline loops: CDR1 SGHNT, CDR2 YYREEE (reference sequence). The CDR3 nucleotides are TGTGCCAGCAGCTCGTACAATGAGCAGTTCTTC. Translated, it gives CASSSYNEQFF.

This clone has only a few counts. The chain carries TRBV30 and TRBJ2-5; D is perhaps TRBD2 (5 bases). The CDR3 consists of 13 residues. Germline lookup yields CDR1 GTSNPN and CDR2 SVGIG (reference sequence). Trimming took off 1 base at V and 10 bases at J, with 16 bases between the two ends. As DNA, the CDR3 is TGTGCCTGGAGTGGTTTACCCGGAGGCTTCCAGTACTTC. Its protein product is CAWSGLPGGFQYF. Full variable domain (remainder filled in from reference TRBV30 and TRBJ2-5): SQTIHQWPATLVQPVGSPLSLECTVEGTSNPNLYWYRQAAGRGLQLLFYSVGIGQISSEVPQNLSASRPQDRQFILSSKKLLLSDSGFYLCAWSGLPGGFQYFGPGTRLLVL.

V is TRBV25-1 and J is TRBJ1-1; TRBD1 matches at 11 bases. Germline values: CDR1 MGHDK, CDR2 SYGVNS. V shed 7 bases, J shed 10 bases, and the junction held 8 bases outside the gene matches. This CDR3 is 13 amino acids long. The CDR3 here is CASMGTGGRLAFF. CDR3 bases: TGTGCCAGCATGGGGACAGGGGGAAGATTAGCTTTCTTT.

This clone was counted only a few times. The chain links TRBV29-1 to TRBJ2-5; 8 nucleotides line up with TRBD2. Germline CDR1 SQVTM, CDR2 ANQGSEA. This CDR3 is built from 14 residues. V shed 4 bases, J shed 6 bases, and the junction held 10 bases outside the gene matches. The CDR3 sequence: CSVVGTRHPQTQYF. CDR3 DNA: TGCAGCGTTGTTGGGACTAGGCACCCTCAGACCCAGTACTTC.

The V and J genes are TRBV11-2 and TRBJ2-2; D unclear. This CDR3 has 15 residues. The V and J ends lost 3 bases and 1 base respectively, with 9 bases between them. Germline CDR1 and CDR2: SGHAT and FQNNGV. The CDR3 DNA follows: TGTGCCAGCAGCTTTGTACGGCTGAACACCGGGGAGCTGTTTTTT. This gives the protein CASSFVRLNTGELFF.

The chain employs TRBV29-1 and TRBJ2-1, with D unclear. This CDR3 spans 15 amino acids. Germline assignment: CDR1 SQVTM and CDR2 ANQGSEA. The V gene lost 1 base and the J gene lost 3 bases, with 13 bases spanning the gap. The CDR3 sequence: CSVEAGSRHYNEQFF. The CDR3 DNA reads TGCAGCGTTGAAGCGGGTAGTCGCCACTACAATGAGCAGTTCTTC.

V is TRBV5-1 and J is TRBJ2-1, with a weak D call TRBD2 (6 bases). The V gene's germline CDR1 is SGHRS and CDR2 YFSETQ. Deletions cut 0 bases from V and 4 bases from J, with 14 bases between. CDR3 length equals 16 residues. CDR3 sequence reads: CASSLVARGEYNEQFF. CDR3 coding DNA: TGCGCCAGCAGCTTGGTGGCGCGCGGGGAATACAATGAGCAGTTCTTC.

This clone has just a few counts. The chain carries TRBV2 and TRBJ2-3, with D unclear. CDR3 length: 12 amino acids. The germline CDR1 and CDR2 sequences are SNHLY and FYNNEI. Trimming stripped 6 bases from V and 2 bases from J, with 6 bases between. Here the CDR3 reads CASRLDTDTQYF. CDR3 nucleotides: TGTGCCAGCAGACTTGACACAGATACGCAGTATTTT.

The chain combines TRBV9 with TRBJ2-1; the D is unclear. V dropped 0 bases and J dropped 12 bases, with 13 bases sitting between them. Per the germline V gene, CDR1 is SGDLS and CDR2 is YYNGEE. CDR3 length: 13 amino acids. CDR3 DNA sequence: TGTGCCAGCAGCGTAGTGGCAGAAACCCCGCAGTTCTTC. This translates into CASSVVAETPQFF.

This clone showed up just a few times. This chain connects TRBV19 to TRBJ2-1; unclear D gene. Germline V gene sequence: CDR1 LNHDA, CDR2 SQIVND (reference sequence). The V end lost 2 bases, the J end lost 5 bases, and 7 bases lay between the germline ends. The CDR3 runs to 13 residues. CDR3 DNA: TGTGCCAGTAGTATAAAGGTGAACAATGAGCAGTTCTTC. Translating gives CASSIKVNNEQFF.

The CDR3 coding sequence is TGTGCCAGCAGTGGTCTGTTCAGGGTGAGCACAGATACGCAGTATTTT. It yields the protein CASSGLFRVSTDTQYF. This chain joins TRBV28 and TRBJ2-3, with D possibly matching TRBD1 (5 bases). With 5 bases removed from V and 0 bases from J, the gap between germline ends came to 15 bases. Germline CDR1 is MDHEN and CDR2 is SYDVKM. The CDR3 has 16 residues.

About this clone itself: At one of its ends the junction is not consistent with the germline gene, which may arise from a read error. The chain carries TRBV7-7 and TRBJ2-7; D call uncertain. This CDR3 has 14 residues. Germline V gene sequence: CDR1 SSHAT, CDR2 FNYEAQ (reference sequence). CDR3 protein: CASSLSADSYEQYF. The CDR3 DNA follows: TGTGCTAGCAGCTTATCTGCAGATTCCTACGAGCAGTACTTC.

This clone was recorded a few times. V gene TRBV7-6 combines with J gene TRBJ2-5; D is unclear. CDR1 and CDR2 from the germline V gene are SGHVS and FNYEAQ. This CDR3 contains 12 residues. Trimming took 10 bases from V and 2 from J, leaving 11 bases between them. The CDR3 DNA reads as TGTGCCATCCCGACAACTCAAGAGACCCAGTACTTC. It yields the protein CAIPTTQETQYF.

The chain combines TRBV18 with TRBJ2-3; maybe TRBD1 (5 bases). Per the germline V gene, CDR1 is KGHSH and CDR2 is LQKENI. Trimming took off 0 bases at V and 6 bases at J, with 16 bases between the two ends. CDR3 length equals 16 residues. CDR3 bases: TGTGCCAGCTCACCACCCGGACCTGCTGGGGCTGATACGCAGTATTTT. Translating gives CASSPPGPAGADTQYF.

The chain carries TRBV6-5 and TRBJ2-6; 7 nucleotides line up with TRBD2. The V gene's germline CDR1 is MNHEY and CDR2 SVGAGI. V dropped 5 bases and J dropped 0; count of bases not matched to a gene: 1. The length of the CDR3 is 15 residues. The CDR3 bases are TGTGCCAGCAGTCCGGGGGGCTCTGGGGCCAACGTCCTGACTTTC. Its translation: CASSPGGSGANVLTF.

This clone appeared a few times. The V and J genes are TRBV29-1 and TRBJ2-3; 7 bases agree with TRBD1. Trimming at V came to 4 bases and at J to 0 bases, leaving 7 bases not matched to a gene. The length of the CDR3 is 15 residues. CDR1 is SQVTM, CDR2 ANQGSEA, per germline. The CDR3 sequence is CSVGVTGASTDTQYF. As DNA, the CDR3 is TGCAGCGTTGGGGTAACAGGGGCTAGCACAGATACGCAGTATTTT.

V gene TRBV29-1 combines with J gene TRBJ2-2; 8 bases map to TRBD1. V shed 5 bases, J shed 1 base, and the junction held 3 bases outside the gene matches. The CDR3 loop spans 14 amino acids. Germline V lookup: CDR1 SQVTM, CDR2 ANQGSEA. CDR3 bases: TGCAGCGTTTCGGACAGGGAGAACACCGGGGAGCTGTTTTTT. Translated, it gives CSVSDRENTGELFF.

V and J are TRBV25-1 and TRBJ2-7, with TRBD1 as a possible D gene (5 bases). The V end lost 1 base, the J end lost 8 bases, and 12 bases lay between the germline ends. This CDR3 spans 13 amino acids. Germline lookup yields CDR1 MGHDK and CDR2 SYGVNS. CDR3 sequence: CASSEWGGRKQYF. DNA for the CDR3: TGTGCCAGCAGTGAATGGGGCGGTCGTAAGCAGTACTTC.

This chain joins TRBV30 and TRBJ2-1; D ambiguous. V gave up 1 base and J gave up 2 bases, with 9 bases separating them. CDR1 GTSNPN and CDR2 SVGIG come from the germline V gene (reference sequence). The CDR3 is 14 amino acids. The CDR3 is CAWSEAATYNEQFF. The CDR3 nucleotides read TGTGCCTGGAGTGAAGCTGCGACCTACAATGAGCAGTTCTTC.

J is TRBJ1-1 and V is TRBV4-2, with D unresolved. Germline lookup yields CDR1 LGHNA and CDR2 YNFKEQ. With 7 bases removed from V and 3 bases from J, the gap between germline ends came to 9 bases. There are 12 residues in the CDR3. This CDR3 reads CASTDRYTEAFF. CDR3 nucleotides: TGTGCCAGCACTGATCGCTACACTGAAGCTTTCTTT.

The V gene is TRBV4-2, the J gene TRBJ2-7, with D possibly matching TRBD2 (6 bases). The CDR3 is 13 amino acids. Deletions cut 4 bases from V and 5 bases from J, with 12 bases between. Germline CDR1 reads LGHNA; CDR2 reads YNFKEQ. The CDR3 here is CASSLGASDEQYF. The CDR3 DNA is TGTGCCAGCAGCCTCGGCGCTAGCGACGAGCAGTACTTC.

CDR3 DNA: TGTGCCAGCAGCCACCCAGGGCAGACCTACGAGCAGTACTTC. The encoded protein is CASSHPGQTYEQYF. The chain recombines TRBV14 with TRBJ2-7; the D gene is possibly TRBD1 (5 bases). The CDR3 loop spans 14 amino acids. Trimming left V 3 bases short and J 2 bases short, with 11 bases between. CDR1 SGHDN and CDR2 FVKESK come from the germline V gene. Filled out from reference TRBV14 and TRBJ2-7, the complete variable domain reads EAGVTQFPSHSVIEKGQTVTLRCDPISGHDNLYWYRRVMGKEIKFLLHFVKESKQDESGMPNNRFLAERTGGTYSTLKVQPAELEDSGVYFCASSHPGQTYEQYFGPGTRLTVT.

The chain has TRBV11-2 and TRBJ2-2, with 7 bases aligning to TRBD1. J gave up 3 bases and V 7 bases, and 11 bases lay outside the gene matches. Germline loops: CDR1 SGHAT, CDR2 FQNNGV. CDR3 length equals 16 residues. For the CDR3, the DNA is TGTGCCAGCACCCACCGGGACAGACCATACACCGGGGAGCTGTTTTTT. This encodes CASTHRDRPYTGELFF.